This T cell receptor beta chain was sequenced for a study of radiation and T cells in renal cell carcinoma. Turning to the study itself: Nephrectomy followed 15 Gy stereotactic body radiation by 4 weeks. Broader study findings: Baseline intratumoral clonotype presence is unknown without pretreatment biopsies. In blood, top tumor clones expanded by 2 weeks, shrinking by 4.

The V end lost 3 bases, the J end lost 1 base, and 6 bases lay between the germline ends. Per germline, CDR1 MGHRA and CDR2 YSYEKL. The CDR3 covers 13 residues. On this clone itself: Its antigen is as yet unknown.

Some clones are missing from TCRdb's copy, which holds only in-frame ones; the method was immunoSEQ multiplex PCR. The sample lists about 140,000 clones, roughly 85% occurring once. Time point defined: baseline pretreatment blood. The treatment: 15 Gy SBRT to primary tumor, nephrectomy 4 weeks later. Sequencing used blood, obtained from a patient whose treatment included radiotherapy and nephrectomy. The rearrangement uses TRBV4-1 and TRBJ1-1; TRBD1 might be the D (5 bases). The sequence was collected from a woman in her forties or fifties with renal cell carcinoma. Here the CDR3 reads CASSHTGNTEAFF. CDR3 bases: TGCGCCAGCAGCCATACAGGGAACACTGAAGCTTTCTTT.